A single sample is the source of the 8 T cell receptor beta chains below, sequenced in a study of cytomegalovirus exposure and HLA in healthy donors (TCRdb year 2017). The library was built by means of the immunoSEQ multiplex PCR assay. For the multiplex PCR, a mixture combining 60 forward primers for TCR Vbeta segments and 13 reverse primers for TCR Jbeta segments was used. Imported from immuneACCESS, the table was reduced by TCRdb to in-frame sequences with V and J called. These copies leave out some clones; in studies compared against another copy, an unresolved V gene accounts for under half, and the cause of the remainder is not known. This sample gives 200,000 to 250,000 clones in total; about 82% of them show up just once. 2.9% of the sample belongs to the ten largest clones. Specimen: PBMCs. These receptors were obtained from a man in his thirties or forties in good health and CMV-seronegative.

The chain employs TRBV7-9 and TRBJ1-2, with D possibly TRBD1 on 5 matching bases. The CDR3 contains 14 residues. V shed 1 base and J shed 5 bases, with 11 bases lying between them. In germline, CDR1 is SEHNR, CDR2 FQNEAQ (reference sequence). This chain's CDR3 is CASSLEGHSYGYTF. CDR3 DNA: TGTGCCAGCAGCTTAGAAGGACACTCTTATGGCTACACCTTC.

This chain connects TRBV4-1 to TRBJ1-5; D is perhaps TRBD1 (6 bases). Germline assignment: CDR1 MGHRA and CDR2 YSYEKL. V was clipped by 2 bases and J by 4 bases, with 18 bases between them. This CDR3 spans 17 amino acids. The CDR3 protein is CASSQFGVGGRNQPQHF. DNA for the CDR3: TGCGCCAGCAGCCAATTTGGGGTCGGGGGGCGGAATCAGCCCCAGCATTTT.

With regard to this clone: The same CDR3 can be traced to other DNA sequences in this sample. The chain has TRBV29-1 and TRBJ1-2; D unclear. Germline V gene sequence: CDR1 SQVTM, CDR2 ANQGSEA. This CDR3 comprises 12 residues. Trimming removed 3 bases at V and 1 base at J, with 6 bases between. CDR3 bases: TGCAGCGTTGAGAGCGGTAACTATGGCTACACCTTC. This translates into CSVESGNYGYTF.

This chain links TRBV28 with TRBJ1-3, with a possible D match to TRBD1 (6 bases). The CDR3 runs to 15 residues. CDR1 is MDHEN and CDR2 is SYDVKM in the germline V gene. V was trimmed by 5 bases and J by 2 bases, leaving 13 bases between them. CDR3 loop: CASSPRGRAGNTIYF. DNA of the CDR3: TGTGCCAGCAGTCCCAGGGGAAGAGCTGGAAACACCATATATTTT.

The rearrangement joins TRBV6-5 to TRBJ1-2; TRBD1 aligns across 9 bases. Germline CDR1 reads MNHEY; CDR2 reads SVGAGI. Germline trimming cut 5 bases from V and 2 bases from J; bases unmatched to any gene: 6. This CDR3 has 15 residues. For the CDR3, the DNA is TGTGCCAGCAGTATCACAGGGGGCGAGAACTATGGCTACACCTTC. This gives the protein CASSITGGENYGYTF.

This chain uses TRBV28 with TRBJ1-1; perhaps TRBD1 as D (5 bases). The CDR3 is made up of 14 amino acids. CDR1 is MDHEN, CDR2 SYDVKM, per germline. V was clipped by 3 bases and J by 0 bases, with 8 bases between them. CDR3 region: CASSFLGLNTEAFF. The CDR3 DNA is TGTGCCAGCAGTTTTTTGGGGCTGAACACTGAAGCTTTCTTT.

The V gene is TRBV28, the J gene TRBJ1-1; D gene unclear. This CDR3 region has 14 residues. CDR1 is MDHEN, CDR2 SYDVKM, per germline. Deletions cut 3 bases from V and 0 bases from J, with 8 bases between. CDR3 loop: CASSFQNMNTEAFF. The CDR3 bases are TGTGCCAGCAGTTTTCAGAACATGAACACTGAAGCTTTCTTT.

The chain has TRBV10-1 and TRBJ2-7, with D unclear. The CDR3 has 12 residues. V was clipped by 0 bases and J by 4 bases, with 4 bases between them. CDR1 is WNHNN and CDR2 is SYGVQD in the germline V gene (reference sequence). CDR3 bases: TGCGCCAGCAGTGAGTCCGGGTACGAGCAGTACTTC. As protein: CASSESGYEQYF.